This is a list of T cell receptor beta chains from one sample in a study of blood T cell repertoires in COVID-19. This table comes from immunoSEQ multiplex PCR, and its TCRdb copy is limited to in-frame clones, with some not included. The data show around 11,000 clones, approximately 87% seen once. The sample consisted of peripheral blood. The receptors shown here come from a human donor in a cohort sampled during active COVID-19. Both conserved end residues are part of each CDR3. The order of the fields is V gene, clone size, D gene, CDR3 protein. The D gene is left open where the match is weak. For some rows the clone size is stated as once, few or many, or as a class when expanded; others skip it.

v_call: TRBV2
clone_size: -
d_call: -
cdr3_aa: CASSESYLKARGYTF

v_call: TRBV6-6
clone_size: -
d_call: TRBD1
cdr3_aa: CASSGTGGSYNEQFF

v_call: TRBV12-5
clone_size: -
d_call: -
cdr3_aa: CASGPNTGTDTQYF

v_call: TRBV29-1
clone_size: once
d_call: -
cdr3_aa: CSVPPLSTDTQYF

v_call: TRBV6-5
clone_size: -
d_call: -
cdr3_aa: CASSYRQLETQYF

v_call: TRBV18
clone_size: -
d_call: -
cdr3_aa: CASSLEEETQYF

v_call: TRBV11-1
clone_size: -
d_call: TRBD2
cdr3_aa: CASSFLGLAGSGELFF

v_call: TRBV3-1/TRBV3-2
clone_size: -
d_call: TRBD1
cdr3_aa: CASSQGDRGRKTQYF

v_call: TRBV25-1
clone_size: -
d_call: TRBD1
cdr3_aa: CASSPRGGSGYTF

v_call: TRBV3-1/TRBV3-2
clone_size: -
d_call: -
cdr3_aa: CASSPEAPQTQYF

v_call: TRBV12-5
clone_size: -
d_call: -
cdr3_aa: CASGLGLGSRRTYEQYF

v_call: TRBV19
clone_size: once
d_call: -
cdr3_aa: CASSTGAKNIQYF

v_call: TRBV5-1
clone_size: -
d_call: -
cdr3_aa: CASSPRGGGSTEAFF

v_call: TRBV7-2
clone_size: once
d_call: -
cdr3_aa: CASSITNRQTSYNEQFF

v_call: TRBV11-2
clone_size: once
d_call: TRBD2
cdr3_aa: CASSLGVGRATTGQFF

v_call: TRBV5-1
clone_size: -
d_call: TRBD1
cdr3_aa: CASSLGTGGAQGYTF

v_call: TRBV6-5
clone_size: -
d_call: -
cdr3_aa: CASTPIERRDQPQHF

v_call: TRBV27
clone_size: -
d_call: -
cdr3_aa: CASSFLRSQETQYF

v_call: TRBV21-1
clone_size: -
d_call: -
cdr3_aa: CASSKRGTGGTEAFF

v_call: TRBV28
clone_size: -
d_call: -
cdr3_aa: CASSTDRTQYF

v_call: TRBV5-4
clone_size: few
d_call: -
cdr3_aa: CASSLEGFDTEAFF